This is a list of T cell receptor beta chains from one sample in a study of blood T cells in healthy people across ages. TCRdb re-called the 5' RACE reads through MiXCR, storing one row per CDR3 protein. Here the sample spans roughly 1,500,000 distinct CDR3 sequences, approximately 38% being singletons. Sequencing input: blood. The receptors here all came from a woman younger than 30 in good health. Both conserved end residues are part of each CDR3.

v_call: TRBV3-1
j_call: TRBJ1-2
cdr3_length: 17
cdr3_aa: CASSQGAGQLSGYGYTF

v_call: TRBV2
j_call: TRBJ1-2
cdr3_length: 16
cdr3_aa: CASSEGFQGARGGYTF

v_call: TRBV7-9
j_call: TRBJ2-4
cdr3_length: 16
cdr3_aa: CASSLEGRSNLNEQYF

v_call: TRBV7-9
j_call: TRBJ2-1
cdr3_length: 14
cdr3_aa: CASSLDGRVNEQFF

v_call: TRBV6-4
j_call: TRBJ2-3
cdr3_length: 13
cdr3_aa: CASSGSASGAQYF

v_call: TRBV4-1
j_call: TRBJ2-7
cdr3_length: 16
cdr3_aa: CASSQAQIPSSYEQYF

v_call: TRBV7-8
j_call: TRBJ2-7
cdr3_length: 15
cdr3_aa: CASSFSGSPPYEQYF

v_call: TRBV4-2
j_call: TRBJ2-7
cdr3_length: 16
cdr3_aa: CASSSLIGQDSYEQYF

v_call: TRBV11-1
j_call: TRBJ2-7
cdr3_length: 12
cdr3_aa: CASSQPRNEQYF

v_call: TRBV11-2
j_call: TRBJ2-5
cdr3_length: 14
cdr3_aa: CASSLVANRETRYF

v_call: TRBV20-1
j_call: TRBJ2-5
cdr3_length: 13
cdr3_aa: CSARDEGGETQYF

v_call: TRBV27
j_call: -
cdr3_length: 15
cdr3_aa: CASSSKAPALNEQYF

v_call: TRBV20-1
j_call: TRBJ2-7
cdr3_length: 12
cdr3_aa: CSAREGGYEQYF

v_call: TRBV20-1
j_call: TRBJ2-1
cdr3_length: 13
cdr3_aa: CSAPSTSRETQFF

v_call: TRBV6-2/TRBV6-3
j_call: -
cdr3_length: 16
cdr3_aa: CASRAVGVGYQETQFF

v_call: TRBV6-5
j_call: TRBJ2-1
cdr3_length: 16
cdr3_aa: CASSQFSGGASVEQFF

v_call: TRBV9
j_call: TRBJ2-3
cdr3_length: 17
cdr3_aa: CASSPRTSGGITDTQYF

v_call: TRBV9
j_call: TRBJ2-7
cdr3_length: 13
cdr3_aa: CASSVGLKEEQYF

v_call: TRBV20-1
j_call: TRBJ2-7
cdr3_length: 14
cdr3_aa: CSARDTGDRDEQYF

v_call: TRBV18
j_call: TRBJ2-1
cdr3_length: 15
cdr3_aa: CASSPPSRKGNEQFF

v_call: TRBV12-3/TRBV12-4
j_call: TRBJ1-5
cdr3_length: 13
cdr3_aa: CAGSLVSNQPQHF

v_call: TRBV27
j_call: TRBJ2-1
cdr3_length: 15
cdr3_aa: CASSNLITRDNEQFF

v_call: TRBV20-1
j_call: TRBJ2-1
cdr3_length: 16
cdr3_aa: CSARDDRVHRGNEQFF

v_call: TRBV7-2
j_call: TRBJ2-2
cdr3_length: 14
cdr3_aa: CASSSGLVPGELFF

v_call: TRBV7-9
j_call: TRBJ1-1
cdr3_length: 15
cdr3_aa: CASSEDRGKGAEAFF

v_call: TRBV6-1
j_call: TRBJ1-2
cdr3_length: 17
cdr3_aa: CASAQRQNSFRDYGYTF

v_call: TRBV28
j_call: TRBJ2-5
cdr3_length: 14
cdr3_aa: CASSFGGEQETQYF

v_call: TRBV6-2/TRBV6-3
j_call: TRBJ1-5
cdr3_length: 17
cdr3_aa: CASSYPQDWYNNQPQHF

v_call: TRBV27
j_call: TRBJ2-1
cdr3_length: 14
cdr3_aa: CASSPRTRPREQFF

v_call: TRBV6-5
j_call: TRBJ2-3
cdr3_length: 15
cdr3_aa: CASSYARGGADTQYF

v_call: TRBV15
j_call: TRBJ1-6
cdr3_length: 15
cdr3_aa: CATSPPRGITSPLHF

v_call: TRBV20-1
j_call: TRBJ2-5
cdr3_length: 17
cdr3_aa: CSARSLGLVGNQETQYF